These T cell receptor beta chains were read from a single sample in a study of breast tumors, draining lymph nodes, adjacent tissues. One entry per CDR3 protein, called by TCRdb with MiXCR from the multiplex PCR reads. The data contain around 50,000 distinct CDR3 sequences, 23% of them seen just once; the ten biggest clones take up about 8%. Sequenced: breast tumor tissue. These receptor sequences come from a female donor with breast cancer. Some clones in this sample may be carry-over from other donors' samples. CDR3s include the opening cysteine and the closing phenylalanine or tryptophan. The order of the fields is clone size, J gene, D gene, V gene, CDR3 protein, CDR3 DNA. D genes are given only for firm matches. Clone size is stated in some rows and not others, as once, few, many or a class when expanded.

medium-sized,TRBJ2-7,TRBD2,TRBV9,CASSAGLAGGLFF,TGTGCCAGCAGCGCCGGACTAGCGGGAGGGCTATTTTTC
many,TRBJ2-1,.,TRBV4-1,CASTPRPERRYNEQFF,TGCGCCAGCACCCCTCGGCCTGAGCGGAGATACAATGAGCAGTTCTTC
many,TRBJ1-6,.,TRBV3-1,CASSGQANNSPLHF,TGTGCCAGCAGTGGGCAGGCCAATAATTCACCCCTCCACTTT
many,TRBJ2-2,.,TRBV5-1,CASSLIQGGTGELFF,TGCGCCAGCAGCTTGATTCAGGGGGGCACCGGGGAGCTGTTTTTT
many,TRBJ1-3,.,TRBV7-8,CGTATEKNTIYF,TGTGGTACGGCGACAGAGAAAAACACCATATATTTT
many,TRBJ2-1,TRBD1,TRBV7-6,CASSLAPTGVSYNEQFF,TGTGCCAGCAGCTTAGCCCCGACAGGGGTCTCCTACAATGAGCAGTTCTTC
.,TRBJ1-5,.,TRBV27,CASSSLQSHSNQPQHF,TGTGCCAGCAGTTCTCTTCAGAGTCATAGCAATCAGCCCCAGCATTTT
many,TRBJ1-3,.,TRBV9,CASSVGSEGGGNTIYF,TGTGCCAGCAGCGTAGGGTCCGAGGGCGGTGGAAACACCATATATTTT
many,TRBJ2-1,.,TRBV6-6,CASSYSIGSYNEQFF,TGTGCCAGCAGTTACTCGATTGGGTCCTACAATGAGCAGTTCTTC
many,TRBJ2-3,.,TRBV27,CASSHRVYISTDTQYF,TGTGCCAGCAGTCATCGTGTTTATATTAGCACAGATACGCAGTATTTT
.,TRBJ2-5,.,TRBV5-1,CASSFAGAQETQYF,TGCGCCAGCAGCTTTGCGGGGGCCCAAGAGACCCAGTACTTC
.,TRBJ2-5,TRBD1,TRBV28,CASSLPGGETQYF,TGTGCCAGCAGTTTACCAGGGGGAGAGACCCAGTACTTC
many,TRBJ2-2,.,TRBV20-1,CSARKNENTGELFF,TGCAGTGCTAGAAAGAACGAGAACACCGGGGAGCTGTTTTTT
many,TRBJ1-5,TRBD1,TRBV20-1,CSARDPGTALNQPQHF,TGCAGTGCTAGAGACCCAGGGACAGCCCTAAATCAGCCCCAGCATTTT
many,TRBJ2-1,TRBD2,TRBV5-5,CASSPLAGVGSYNEQFF,TGTGCCAGCAGCCCGTTAGCGGGAGTAGGCTCCTACAATGAGCAGTTCTTC
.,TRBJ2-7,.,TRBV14,CASSAMPSSYEQYF,TGTGCCAGCAGCGCAATGCCAAGCTCCTACGAGCAGTACTTC
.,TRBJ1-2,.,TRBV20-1,CSASSPGTNYGYTF,TGCAGTGCCAGCAGCCCCGGGACGAACTATGGCTACACCTTC
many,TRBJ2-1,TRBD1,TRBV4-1,CASSQEDRGLNEQFF,TGCGCCAGCAGCCAAGAAGACAGGGGTTTGAATGAGCAGTTCTTC
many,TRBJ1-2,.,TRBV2,CASSDGWFAYGYTF,TGTGCCAGCAGTGATGGGTGGTTCGCCTATGGCTACACCTTC
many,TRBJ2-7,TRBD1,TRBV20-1,CSARVSGQGYSYEQYF,TGCAGTGCTAGAGTCTCCGGACAGGGGTACTCCTACGAGCAGTACTTC
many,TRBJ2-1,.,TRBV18,CASSPRPPGYEQFF,TGTGCCAGCTCACCACGGCCCCCGGGTTATGAGCAGTTCTTC
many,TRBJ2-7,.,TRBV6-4,CASLDPSVSVLSSYEQYF,TGTGCCAGCCTCGACCCCAGTGTTAGCGTCCTAAGCTCCTACGAGCAGTACTTC
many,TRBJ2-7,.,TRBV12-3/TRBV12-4,CASSLQGPYEQYF,TGTGCCAGCAGTTTACAGGGCCCCTACGAGCAGTACTTC
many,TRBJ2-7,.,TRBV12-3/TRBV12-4,CASSFIRYEQYF,TGTGCCAGCAGTTTTATAAGGTACGAGCAGTACTTC
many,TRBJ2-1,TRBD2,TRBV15,CATSRASGGYNEQFF,TGTGCCACCAGCAGAGCAAGCGGGGGATACAATGAGCAGTTCTTC
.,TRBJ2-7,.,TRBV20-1,CSARAPGSSYDQYF,TGCAGTGCCAGAGCTCCAGGGAGCTCCTACGATCAGTACTTC
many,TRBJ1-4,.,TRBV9,CASSTLDPRGEKLFF,TGTGCCAGCAGCACCCTGGACCCCCGGGGGGAAAAACTGTTTTTT
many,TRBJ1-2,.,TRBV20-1,CSARGAVEVYGYTF,TGCAGTGCTAGAGGTGCAGTAGAAGTATATGGCTACACCTTC
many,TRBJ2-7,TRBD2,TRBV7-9,CASSLAGLAEDQRPSYEQYF,TGTGCCAGCAGCTTAGCTGGGCTAGCGGAGGACCAGAGGCCCTCTTACGAGCAGTACTTC
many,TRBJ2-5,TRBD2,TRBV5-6,CASSSGYAGGQETQYF,TGTGCCAGCAGCTCCGGGTATGCGGGAGGCCAAGAGACCCAGTACTTC
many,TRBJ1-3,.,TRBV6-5,CASSYSIGNTIYF,TGTGCCAGCAGTTACTCGATCGGAAACACCATATATTTT
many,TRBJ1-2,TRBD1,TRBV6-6,CASSGTGYGYTF,TGTGCCAGCAGTGGGACAGGCTATGGCTACACCTTC
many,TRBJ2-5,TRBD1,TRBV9,CASSSTGVSQETQYF,TGTGCCAGCAGCTCCACAGGGGTGTCCCAAGAGACCCAGTACTTC
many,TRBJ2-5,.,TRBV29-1,CSVSGQNQETQYF,TGCAGCGTTAGTGGGCAGAACCAAGAGACCCAGTACTTC
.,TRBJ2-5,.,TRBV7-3,CASSARQLETQYF,TGTGCCAGCAGCGCACGACAGTTGGAGACCCAGTACTTC
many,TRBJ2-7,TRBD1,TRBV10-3,CAISEHRDRGNEQYF,TGTGCCATCAGTGAGCACCGGGACAGGGGCAACGAGCAGTACTTC
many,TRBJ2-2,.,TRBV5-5,CASNVGATSTGELFF,TGTGCCAGCAACGTGGGGGCTACCTCCACCGGGGAGCTGTTTTTT
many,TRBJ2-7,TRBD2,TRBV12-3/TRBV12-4,CASSFSGGFSSEQYF,TGTGCCAGCAGTTTTTCCGGGGGGTTCTCTAGCGAGCAGTACTTC
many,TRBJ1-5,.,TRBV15,CATSRDKGSNQPQHF,TGTGCCACCAGCAGAGATAAAGGTAGCAATCAGCCCCAGCATTTT
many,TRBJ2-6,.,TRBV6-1,CASSEAVRASGANVLTF,TGTGCCAGCAGTGAAGCCGTCAGAGCATCTGGGGCCAACGTCCTGACTTTC
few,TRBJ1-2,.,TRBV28,CASSLLGGATNYGYTF,TGTGCCAGCAGCCTCCTAGGGGGGGCGACGAACTATGGCTACACCTTC
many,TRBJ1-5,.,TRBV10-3,CAISDTRVGQPQHF,TGTGCCATCAGTGACACCCGGGTCGGGCAGCCCCAGCATTTT
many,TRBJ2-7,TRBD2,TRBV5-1,CASSFGTSGVISYEQYF,TGCGCCAGCAGCTTCGGGACTAGCGGGGTGATCTCCTACGAGCAGTACTTC
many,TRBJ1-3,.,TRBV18,CASSKGGAGNTIYF,TGTGCCAGCTCAAAAGGGGGTGCTGGAAACACCATATATTTT
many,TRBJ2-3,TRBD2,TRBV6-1,CASRTSGRAEDTQYF,TGTGCCAGCAGGACTAGCGGGAGGGCTGAGGATACGCAGTATTTT
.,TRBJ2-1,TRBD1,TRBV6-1,CASEQGYNEQFF,TGTGCCAGTGAACAGGGGTACAATGAGCAGTTCTTC
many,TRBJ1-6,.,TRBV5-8,CASSSEANSPLHF,TGTGCCAGCAGCTCGGAGGCCAATTCACCCCTCCACTTT
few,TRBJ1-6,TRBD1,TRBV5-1,CASSLGDSDRVLSPLHF,TGCGCCAGCAGCTTGGGGGATTCGGACAGGGTTTTGTCACCCCTCCACTTT
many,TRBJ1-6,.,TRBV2,CASRRTENSPLHF,TGTGCCAGCAGAAGGACCGAGAACTCACCCCTCCACTTT
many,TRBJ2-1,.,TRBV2,CASGWGGPYNEQFF,TGTGCCAGCGGATGGGGCGGGCCTTACAATGAGCAGTTCTTC
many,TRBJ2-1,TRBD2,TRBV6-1,CASSGVAGAANEQFF,TGTGCCAGCAGTGGAGTAGCGGGAGCGGCCAATGAGCAGTTCTTC
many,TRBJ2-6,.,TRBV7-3,CASSLGSHSGANVLTF,TGTGCCAGCAGCTTAGGTAGTCACTCTGGGGCCAACGTCCTGACTTTC
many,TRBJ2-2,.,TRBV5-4,CASSFRHGGRGGPGELFF,TGTGCCAGCAGCTTTCGACATGGCGGGCGAGGAGGGCCCGGGGAGCTGTTTTTT
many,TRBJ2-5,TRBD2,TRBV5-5,CASRQTGGGARETQYF,TGTGCCAGCAGACAAACGGGGGGGGGCGCGAGGGAGACCCAGTACTTC